The 15 T cell receptor beta chains listed next were all sequenced from one sample in a study of shared clonotypes between healthy human individuals. TCRdb's copy holds only in-frame clones and misses some; the assay was immunoSEQ multiplex PCR. The data contain 600,000 to 700,000 clones, about three quarters of them singletons. The sample consisted of memory CD4+ T cells sorted from blood. As for subset: CD45RA-negative fraction. All receptors come from a woman aged 25 to 39 in good health.

The CDR3 DNA sequence: TGTGCCATCAGCCCCGGGACAGCGAACACTGAAGCTTTCTTT. Its protein product is CAISPGTANTEAFF. This rearrangement joins TRBV10-3 to TRBJ1-1; 7 nucleotides agree with TRBD1. Germline lookup yields CDR1 ENHRY and CDR2 SYGVKD. The V and J ends lost 6 bases and 1 base, in that order; junction bases with no gene match: 5. CDR3 length: 14 residues.

This clone was found a few times. V is TRBV2 and J is TRBJ1-5; the match to TRBD1 covers 7 bases. Germline CDR1 SNHLY, CDR2 FYNNEI. The CDR3 covers 14 residues. The V segment lost 6 bases and the J segment 4 bases; nucleotides outside the gene matches: 6. CDR3 bases: TGTGCCAGCAGCGATGGGACAGCTAATCAGCCCCAGCATTTT. Its protein product is CASSDGTANQPQHF.

This chain connects TRBV28 to TRBJ2-1, with 8 bases fitting TRBD2. Trimming removed 5 bases from V and 8 bases from J; junction bases left unmatched: 14. CDR1 MDHEN and CDR2 SYDVKM come from the germline V gene. The CDR3 length is 16 residues. CDR3 in amino acids: CASSHFGTRGRYEQFF. Here the CDR3 DNA reads TGTGCCAGCAGTCACTTTGGGACTAGGGGCCGGTATGAGCAGTTCTTC.

V gene TRBV28 combines with J gene TRBJ1-3, with D maybe TRBD1 (5 bases). The V gene's germline CDR1 is MDHEN and CDR2 SYDVKM. Trimming pared 2 bases from V and 0 bases from J, leaving 8 bases between. The CDR3 is 15 amino acids. In DNA form, the CDR3 reads TGTGCCAGCAGTTTAGGGGCAGGCTCTGGAAACACCATATATTTT. Protein sequence: CASSLGAGSGNTIYF.

This clone was detected only a few times. Here the CDR3 reads CASRLAGRATYYGYTF. CDR3 bases: TGTGCCAGCAGACTAGCGGGGAGGGCGACTTACTATGGCTACACCTTC. The chain combines TRBV7-2 with TRBJ1-2; D is ambiguous. V lost 6 bases, J lost 3 bases, and 20 bases lay in between. Germline V lookup: CDR1 SGHTA, CDR2 FQGNSA. This CDR3 spans 16 amino acids. Supplemented by reference TRBV7-2 and TRBJ1-2, the full variable domain reads GAGVSQSPSNKVTEKGKDVELRCDPISGHTALYWYRQSLGQGLEFLIYFQGNSAPDKSGLPSDRFSAERTGGSVSTLTIQRTQQEDSAVYLCASRLAGRATYYGYTFGSGTRLTVV.

About this clone: Mismatch with germline at one junction end may stem from a read error. In nucleotides, the CDR3 is TGTGCCAGCAACCGACAGGAGCAAGAGATCCAGTACTTC. Its protein product is CASNRQEQEIQYF. This chain connects TRBV2 to TRBJ2-5; tentative D call: TRBD1 (6 bases). Looked up from germline, CDR1 is SNHLY and CDR2 is FYNNEI. The CDR3 length is 13 residues.

The CDR3 is CATSRDRLAGAAQYF. The CDR3 DNA reads TGTGCCACCAGCAGAGATCGATTAGCGGGAGCTGCGCAGTATTTT. J is TRBJ2-3 and V is TRBV15; 9 bases are a match to TRBD2. The length of the CDR3 is 15 residues. CDR1 is LNHNV, CDR2 YYDKDF, per germline (reference sequence). With 0 bases clipped from V and 10 bases from J, the junction kept 8 bases outside the gene matches. The full variable domain, its missing parts supplied by reference TRBV15 and TRBJ2-3, is DAMVIQNPRYQVTQFGKPVTLSCSQTLNHNVMYWYQQKSSQAPKLLFHYYDKDFNNEADTPDNFQSRRPNTSFCFLDIRSPGLGDTAMYLCATSRDRLAGAAQYFGPGTRLTVL.

The CDR3 nucleotides are TGTGCCAGCAGCCCCGGCGGGAGCGGGACTGGGTATGAGCAGTTCTTC. Amino acid sequence: CASSPGGSGTGYEQFF. The chain employs TRBV5-4 and TRBJ2-1; 7 positions match TRBD2. CDR1 and CDR2 from the germline V gene are SGHNT and YYREEE (reference sequence). The CDR3 is made up of 16 amino acids. J lost 8 bases, V lost 4 bases, and 15 bases had no gene match.

V and J are TRBV19 and TRBJ2-3; 12 positions agree with TRBD2. Germline V CDR1 and CDR2: LNHDA, SQIVND (reference sequence). The CDR3 extends over 16 amino acids. The junction had 6 bases not matched to a gene; V was cut back by 3 bases and J by 5 bases. CDR3 nucleotide sequence: TGTGCCAGTAGTATCGCCGGGACTAGCGGGCGAGATACGCAGTATTTT. Translating gives CASSIAGTSGRDTQYF.

The chain uses TRBV11-2 and TRBJ2-2, with D unclear. Germline lookup yields CDR1 SGHAT and CDR2 FQNNGV. The ends were cut back, 1 base at V and 2 bases at J, with 11 bases in the middle. This CDR3 region has 16 residues. The CDR3: CASSLAARGNTGELFF. CDR3 DNA: TGTGCCAGCAGCTTAGCCGCGAGAGGCAACACCGGGGAGCTGTTTTTT.

J is TRBJ1-5 and V is TRBV28; weak D call: TRBD1 (5 bases). Germline CDR1 is MDHEN and CDR2 is SYDVKM. The CDR3 is 15 amino acids. The V end was cut by 5 bases, the J end by 4 bases, with 15 bases between. CDR3 in amino acids: CASSNGGVRNQPQHF. CDR3 sequence (DNA): TGTGCCAGCAGTAACGGAGGGGTGAGGAATCAGCCCCAGCATTTT.

This chain connects TRBV7-8 to TRBJ2-1; D remains unclear. Trimming pared 0 bases from V and 5 bases from J, leaving 8 bases between. Germline-derived CDR1 and CDR2 are SGHVS and FQNEAQ. The CDR3 spans 14 residues. The CDR3 loop is CASSLALLDNEQFF. The CDR3 bases are TGTGCCAGCAGCTTAGCCCTACTTGACAATGAGCAGTTCTTC. Complete variable domain (other parts from reference TRBV7-8 and TRBJ2-1): GAGVSQSPRYKVAKRGQDVALRCDPISGHVSLFWYQQALGQGPEFLTYFQNEAQLDKSGLPSDRFFAERPEGSVSTLKIQRTQQEDSAVYLCASSLALLDNEQFFGPGTRLTVL.

V is TRBV18 and J is TRBJ1-3, with 9 bases aligning to TRBD1. Per the germline V gene, CDR1 is KGHSH and CDR2 is LQKENI. CDR3 length: 15 amino acids. Unmatched junction bases numbered 7, after V lost 3 bases and J lost 7 bases. CDR3 loop: CASSPGQGTDNTIYF. In DNA form, the CDR3 reads TGTGCCAGCTCACCGGGACAGGGCACGGATAACACCATATATTTT.

The chain joins TRBV30 to TRBJ2-7, with D unclear. Germline-derived CDR1 and CDR2 are GTSNPN and SVGIG (reference sequence). This CDR3 has 15 amino acids. Trimming shortened V by 0 bases and J by 0 bases, and 12 bases separated the two germline ends. CDR3 in amino acids: CAWSVHFTASYEQYF. DNA for the CDR3: TGTGCCTGGAGTGTACATTTCACAGCCTCCTACGAGCAGTACTTC.

DNA of the CDR3: TGCAGCGCCAGTCGGGGAAACACTGAAGCTTTCTTT. Its protein is CSASRGNTEAFF. The chain couples TRBV29-1 to TRBJ1-1; D uncertain. Germline loops: CDR1 SQVTM, CDR2 ANQGSEA. The CDR3 is made up of 12 amino acids. Trimming stripped 7 bases from V and 2 bases from J, with 11 bases between.